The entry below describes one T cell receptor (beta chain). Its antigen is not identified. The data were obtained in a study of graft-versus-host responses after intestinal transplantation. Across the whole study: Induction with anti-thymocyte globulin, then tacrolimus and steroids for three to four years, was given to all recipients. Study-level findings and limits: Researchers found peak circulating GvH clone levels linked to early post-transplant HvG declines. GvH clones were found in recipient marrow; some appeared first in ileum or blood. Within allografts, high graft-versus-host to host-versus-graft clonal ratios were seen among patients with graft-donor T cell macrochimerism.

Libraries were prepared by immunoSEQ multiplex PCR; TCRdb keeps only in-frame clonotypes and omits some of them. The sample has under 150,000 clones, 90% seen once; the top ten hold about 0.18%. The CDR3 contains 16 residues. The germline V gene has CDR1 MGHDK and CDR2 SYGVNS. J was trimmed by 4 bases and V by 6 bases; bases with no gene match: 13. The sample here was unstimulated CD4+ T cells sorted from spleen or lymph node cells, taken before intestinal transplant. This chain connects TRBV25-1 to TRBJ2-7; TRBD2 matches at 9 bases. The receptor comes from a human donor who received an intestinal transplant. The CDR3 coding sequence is TGTGCCAGCAGCCGACCGGGACTAGCAGGACCGTACGAGCAGTACTTC. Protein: CASSRPGLAGPYEQYF.